This T cell receptor (beta chain) was captured in a study of blood T cells in healthy people across ages. The CDR3 totals 17 residues. CDR1 is SQVTM, CDR2 ANQGSEA, per germline. A sample-barcoded 5' primer and a J-beta primer mix were used in a second PCR of about 7 to 12 cycles. A single record per CDR3 protein comes from TCRdb applying MiXCR to the 5' RACE reads. The sample shows around 750,000 distinct CDR3 sequences, approximately 55% of them seen only once. In its sample, this clonotype was seen once. Sequences were obtained from blood. The TCR originated in a man older than 75 in good health. This chain connects TRBV29-1 to TRBJ2-7; 13 bases match TRBD2. The J call is doubtful: the DNA matches TRBJ2-5 better. The CDR3 DNA is TGCAGCGTCCCCTGGACCCCTTCACTAGCGGGGGGGGAGACCCAGTACTTC. Amino acid sequence: CSVPWTPSLAGGETQYF.